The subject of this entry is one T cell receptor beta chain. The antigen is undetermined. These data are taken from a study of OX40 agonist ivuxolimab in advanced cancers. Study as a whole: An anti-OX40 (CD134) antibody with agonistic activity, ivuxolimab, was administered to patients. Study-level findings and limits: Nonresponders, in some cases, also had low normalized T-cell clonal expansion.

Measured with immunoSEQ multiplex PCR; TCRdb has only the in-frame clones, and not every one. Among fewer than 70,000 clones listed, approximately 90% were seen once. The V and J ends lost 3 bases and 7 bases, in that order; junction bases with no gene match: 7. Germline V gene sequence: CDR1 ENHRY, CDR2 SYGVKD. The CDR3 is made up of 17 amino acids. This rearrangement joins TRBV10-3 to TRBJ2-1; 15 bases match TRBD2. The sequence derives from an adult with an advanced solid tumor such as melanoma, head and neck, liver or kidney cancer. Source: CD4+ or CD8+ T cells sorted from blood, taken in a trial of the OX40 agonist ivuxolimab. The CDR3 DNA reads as TGTGCCATCAGTGAAGGAGGGACTAGCGGGAGGAATAATGAGCAGTTCTTC. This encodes CAISEGGTSGRNNEQFF.